What follows are 19 T cell receptor beta chains derived from one specimen sequenced in a study of OX40 agonist ivuxolimab in advanced cancers. Clones were read by immunoSEQ multiplex PCR, and TCRdb kept only the in-frame ones, dropping some. The sample has around 68,000 clones; around 84% are singletons. Sequencing was performed on CD4+ or CD8+ T cells sorted from blood, taken in a trial of the OX40 agonist ivuxolimab. The receptor source for this set is an adult with an advanced solid tumor such as melanoma, head and neck, liver or kidney cancer.

V and J are TRBV6-5 and TRBJ1-5; TRBD1 agrees at 7 bases. Germline V gene lookup returns CDR1 MNHEY and CDR2 SVGAGI. The length of the CDR3 is 13 residues. J gave up 4 bases and V 6 bases, and 3 bases lay outside the gene matches. The CDR3 coding sequence is TGTGCCAGCAGCACGACAGGGAATCAGCCCCAGCATTTT. Amino acids: CASSTTGNQPQHF.

The chain uses TRBV28 and TRBJ1-1; 9 bases line up with TRBD1. There are 15 residues in the CDR3. V shed 2 bases, J shed 5 bases, and the junction held 6 bases outside the gene matches. Germline CDR1 is MDHEN and CDR2 is SYDVKM. CDR3 sequence (DNA): TGTGCCAGCAGTTTAGCACAGGGGGCGCTTACTGAAGCTTTCTTT. It codes for CASSLAQGALTEAFF.

The chain couples TRBV4-1 to TRBJ2-7; tentative D call: TRBD2 (6 bases). Trimming left V 0 bases short and J 3 bases short, with 12 bases between. Per germline, CDR1 MGHRA and CDR2 YSYEKL. This CDR3 has 15 residues. CDR3: CASSQEYGGGYEQYF. CDR3 nucleotides: TGCGCCAGCAGCCAAGAATATGGGGGAGGCTACGAGCAGTACTTC.

The genes are TRBV5-4 and TRBJ2-5, with D possibly TRBD2 on 5 matching bases. CDR1 is SGHNT, CDR2 YYREEE, per germline (reference sequence). V was pared by 3 bases and J by 5 bases, with 14 bases between. CDR3 length equals 14 residues. CDR3 nucleotide sequence: TGTGCCAGCAGCTCGGCTGGGAGTCAGGAGACCCAGTACTTC. Residues: CASSSAGSQETQYF.

This chain connects TRBV2 to TRBJ1-2; 10 positions agree with TRBD1. Per germline, CDR1 SNHLY and CDR2 FYNNEI. J gave up 4 bases and V 4 bases, and 9 bases lay outside the gene matches. The CDR3 sequence is 16 residues long. The CDR3, as DNA: TGTGCCAGCAGTGTCAGTGGAAGACAGGGGGCCTATGGCTACACCTTC. Its protein product is CASSVSGRQGAYGYTF.

The chain carries TRBV7-6 and TRBJ2-5; no clear D. The germline V gene has CDR1 SGHVS and CDR2 FNYEAQ. V dropped 3 bases and J dropped 5 bases, with 10 bases sitting between them. The CDR3 sequence is 13 residues long. The CDR3 DNA is TGTGCCAGCAGCTTCAGCGAAGCGGAGACCCAGTACTTC. It yields the protein CASSFSEAETQYF.

In DNA form, the CDR3 reads TGTGCCAGTAGTATGCCCACAGGGAGAGCCAAAAACATTCAGTACTTC. This translates into CASSMPTGRAKNIQYF. V usage is TRBV19 and J usage is TRBJ2-4; a possible D gene is TRBD1 (6 bases). The CDR3 runs 16 residues. Germline lookup yields CDR1 LNHDA and CDR2 SQIVND (reference sequence). The germline V and J ends were trimmed by 3 bases and 0 bases, with 12 bases remaining between them.

The V call is TRBV28, the J call TRBJ2-1; 9 bases align to TRBD2. This CDR3 has 20 residues. Germline CDR1 is MDHEN and CDR2 is SYDVKM. The ends lost 2 bases at V and 4 bases at J; junction bases unmatched: 18. CDR3 bases: TGTGCCAGCAGTTTACCCCTCCGTATCCGTACTAGCGGGCGGTACAATGAGCAGTTCTTC. Translation: CASSLPLRIRTSGRYNEQFF.

The chain joins TRBV11-2 to TRBJ2-7; 7 positions match TRBD2. The V gene end was trimmed by 0 bases and the J gene end by 5 bases; junction bases not matched to a gene: 7. The CDR3 contains 15 residues. From germline, CDR1 is SGHAT and CDR2 FQNNGV. The CDR3 nucleotides are TGTGCCAGCAGCTTAGAGGCGCGGGAGATGGACGAGCAGTACTTC. Encoded protein: CASSLEAREMDEQYF.

The sample holds a few counts of this clone. The chain has TRBV2 and TRBJ2-7; no clear D. The CDR3 is 15 amino acids. The germline V gene has CDR1 SNHLY and CDR2 FYNNEI. The V and J ends lost 1 base and 1 base respectively, with 11 bases between them. CDR3 nucleotide sequence: TGTGCCAGCAGTGAAGATCCGGAGCAGTCCTACGAGCAGTACTTC. Translating it yields CASSEDPEQSYEQYF.

This rearrangement joins TRBV23-1 to TRBJ1-3; D not resolved. TRBV23-1 is annotated as an ORF whose role is uncertain. There are 16 residues in the CDR3. V was cut by 0 bases and J by 4 bases, with 13 bases left in between. The CDR3 region is CASSQSRQAPGNTIYF. In DNA form, the CDR3 reads TGCGCCAGCAGTCAATCTAGGCAGGCCCCCGGAAACACCATATATTTT.

This chain links TRBV2 with TRBJ1-5, with a weak D call TRBD1 (6 bases). The V and J ends lost 0 bases and 5 bases respectively, with 8 bases between them. The CDR3 covers 14 residues. Germline CDR1 and CDR2: SNHLY and FYNNEI. CDR3 in amino acids: CASSEAYRDQPQHF. The CDR3 nucleotides read TGTGCCAGCAGTGAAGCCTACAGGGATCAGCCCCAGCATTTT.

The rearrangement links TRBV7-9 to TRBJ1-4, with TRBD1 identical over 8 bases. The trim removed 3 bases at V and 4 bases at J, leaving 7 bases unmatched. Germline assignment: CDR1 SEHNR and CDR2 FQNEAQ (reference sequence). This CDR3 has 16 amino acids. For the CDR3, the DNA is TGTGCCAGCAGCTTTAGCCTGGGACAGGATAATGAAAAACTGTTTTTT. Protein sequence: CASSFSLGQDNEKLFF. Full variable domain (remainder filled in from reference TRBV7-9 and TRBJ1-4): DTGVSQNPRHKITKRGQNVTFRCDPISEHNRLYWYRQTLGQGPEFLTYFQNEAQLEKSRLLSDRFSAERPKGSFSTLEIQRTEQGDSAMYLCASSFSLGQDNEKLFFGSGTQLSVL.

The chain couples TRBV5-1 to TRBJ2-2; the D is unclear. Germline assignment: CDR1 SGHRS and CDR2 YFSETQ. The CDR3 has 14 residues. V lost 0 bases to trimming and J lost 1 base, with 4 bases between them. In DNA form, the CDR3 reads TGCGCCAGCAGCTTGGTTAGGAACACCGGGGAGCTGTTTTTT. As protein: CASSLVRNTGELFF. Together with reference TRBV5-1 and TRBJ2-2, the CDR3 gives the full variable domain: KAGVTQTPRYLIKTRGQQVTLSCSPISGHRSVSWYQQTPGQGLQFLFEYFSETQRNKGNFPGRFSGRQFSNSRSEMNVSTLELGDSALYLCASSLVRNTGELFFGEGSRLTVL.

This chain connects TRBV5-1 to TRBJ1-5; D gene ambiguous. V lost 1 base to trimming and J lost 0 bases, with 8 bases between them. The length of the CDR3 is 15 residues. Germline CDR1 is SGHRS and CDR2 is YFSETQ. This CDR3 is CASSLSGDSNQPQHF. The CDR3 DNA sequence: TGCGCCAGCAGCTTGAGCGGGGATAGCAATCAGCCCCAGCATTTT.

V and J are TRBV28 and TRBJ2-5, with 9 bases identical to TRBD2. CDR1 and CDR2 (germline): MDHEN, SYDVKM. The CDR3 consists of 15 residues. The J segment lost 5 bases and the V segment lost 7 bases, leaving 11 bases of the junction unmatched. In nucleotides, the CDR3 is TGTGCCAGCACGGCCGTAGCGGGGGCCCGGGAGACCCAGTACTTC. This gives the protein CASTAVAGARETQYF.

The chain carries TRBV27 and TRBJ2-2; 7 bases line up with TRBD1. V lost 5 bases and J lost 5; bases outside the gene matches: 8. Per the germline V gene, CDR1 is MNHEY and CDR2 is SMNVEV (reference sequence). This CDR3 is 15 amino acids long. The CDR3 protein is CASSLRQGETGELFF. Here the CDR3 DNA reads TGTGCCAGCAGTCTTCGACAGGGTGAGACCGGGGAGCTGTTTTTT.

V gene TRBV19 combines with J gene TRBJ1-5, with 8 bases matching TRBD1. CDR3 length: 14 residues. The germline V gene encodes CDR1 LNHDA and CDR2 SQIVND (reference sequence). V trimming: 1 base; J trimming: 7 bases; junction bases outside the gene matches: 3. For the CDR3, the DNA is TGTGCCAGTAGTATAGCAGGGGGCGGGCAGCCCCAGCATTTT. Protein sequence: CASSIAGGGQPQHF.

CDR3 coding DNA: TGTGCCAGCAGTTACTCGACAGAGCCGAACACCGGGGAGCTGTTTTTT. This gives the protein CASSYSTEPNTGELFF. The genes are TRBV6-6 and TRBJ2-2; D perhaps matches TRBD1 (5 bases). The length of the CDR3 is 16 residues. Germline V gene data show CDR1 as MNHNY and CDR2 as SVGAGI (reference sequence). V was cut by 0 bases and J by 0 bases, with 8 bases left in between.